The entry below gives a single TCR beta chain sequence along with its context. This sample is drawn from a study of blood T cell repertoires in COVID-19. Assay used: immunoSEQ multiplex PCR; TCRdb lists only in-frame clones, some missing. The sample contains approximately 300,000 clones, approximately 86% of which appear only once. The CDR3 runs 18 residues. Among Cohort 3 donors, those recovered had two negative PCRs, clearance, or symptom resolution. Specimen: PBMCs or T cells enriched from blood (not recorded which). The chain carries TRBV21-1 and TRBJ1-4; TRBD1, the table's D call, lacks a check against the DNA. TRBV21-1 is a listed pseudogene. The TCR comes from a woman aged 18-29 years who had recovered from COVID-19. The CDR3 sequence is CASSEVPPTGNFDEKLFF. In DNA, the CDR3 is TGTGCCAGCAGCGAAGTCCCTCCGACAGGGAACTTCGACGAAAAACTGTTTTTT.